This is a list of T cell receptor beta chains from one sample in a study of T cells in Graves' hyperthyroidism and ophthalmopathy. TCRdb re-derived calls from the multiplex PCR reads in MiXCR, one entry per CDR3 protein. The data hold 550,000 to 800,000 distinct CDR3 sequences, with 16% observed a single time. The sample taken for sequencing was blood. These receptors came from a man aged 18 to 30 with Graves' hyperthyroidism. Both conserved end residues are part of each CDR3. A D gene is named only where the DNA matches it firmly. The size entry is marked missing in some rows and otherwise reads once, few, many or a size class.

TRBV7-2,many,TRBJ2-1,NA,TGTGCCAGCAGCTTAGCGAGACCCGGTTCGCCCCCCTATTACAATGAGCAGTTCTTC,CASSLARPGSPPYYNEQFF
TRBV20-1,many,TRBJ2-7,TRBD2,TGCAGTGCTAGAGGACTAGCGGGGGAGCAGTACTTC,CSARGLAGEQYF
TRBV11-2,many,TRBJ2-2,TRBD2,TGTGCCAGCAGACAGCGGGAGGGCCTCCCCGGGGAGCTGTTTTTT,CASRQREGLPGELFF
TRBV7-2,few,TRBJ1-1,NA,TGTGCCAGCAGCTTAGCCGGCTGGGAGATGAACACTGAAGCTTTCTTT,CASSLAGWEMNTEAFF
TRBV20-1,NA,TRBJ2-7,NA,TGCAGTGGATATGGACTTCGCAGCTCCTACGAGCAGTACTTC,CSGYGLRSSYEQYF
TRBV12-3/TRBV12-4,few,TRBJ2-1,TRBD2,TGTGCCAGCAGAGGACTAGCGGGAGGGGGAGAGGCGTTCTTC,CASRGLAGGGEAFF
TRBV7-2,many,TRBJ2-7,NA,TGTGCCAGCAGCTTATGGGGGGGCCAGCCCTACGAGCAGTACTTC,CASSLWGGQPYEQYF
TRBV7-8,NA,TRBJ1-3,NA,TGTGCCAGCAGCTTAGGGGGGGGAAGGAGAAACACCATATATTTT,CASSLGGGRRNTIYF
TRBV5-8,few,TRBJ2-3,TRBD1,TGTGCCAGCAGCTACGCTACAGGGGTGCGCACAGATACGCAGTATTTT,CASSYATGVRTDTQYF
TRBV28,few,TRBJ1-5,TRBD1,TGTGCCAGCAGTTACAGGGGTAATAGCAATCAGCCCCAGCATTTT,CASSYRGNSNQPQHF
TRBV6-1,few,TRBJ1-1,NA,TGTGCCAGCAGTGAGCAGGGGATGAACACTGAAGCTTTCTTT,CASSEQGMNTEAFF
TRBV3-1,NA,TRBJ1-1,NA,TGTGCCAGCAGCCAAGGTGACCTGTTTGATGCTTTCTTT,CASSQGDLFDAFF
TRBV24-1,few,TRBJ2-7,TRBD2,TGTGCCACCGCACGGGAGGGCGCGGACGAGCAGTACTTC,CATAREGADEQYF
TRBV7-8,many,TRBJ2-1,TRBD2,TGTGCCAGCAGCACTCAACTAGCGGCCCCCAGCACAGGGCAGTTCTTC,CASSTQLAAPSTGQFF
TRBV10-3,many,TRBJ2-1,TRBD2,TGTGCCATCAGTGAGATACTAGCGAGAGGGAATGAGCAGTTCTTC,CAISEILARGNEQFF
TRBV6-2/TRBV6-3,many,TRBJ2-7,NA,TGTGCCAGCACTCCCCGCAGAGCGTTCTCCTACGAGCAGTACTTC,CASTPRRAFSYEQYF
TRBV6-2/TRBV6-3,few,TRBJ1-6,NA,TGTGCCAGCAGTTGGACGGCGAATTCACCCCTCCACTTT,CASSWTANSPLHF
TRBV29-1,NA,TRBJ2-1,NA,TGCAGCTTATGGGGGGGGACAGGCCGAAATGAGCAGTTCTTC,CSLWGGTGRNEQFF
TRBV29-1,NA,TRBJ2-5,NA,TGCAGCGTGGGGCACAGCCAAGAAACCCAGTACTTC,CSVGHSQETQYF
TRBV3-1,NA,TRBJ2-3,NA,TGTGCCAGCAGCCAAGATCCCGTTACGACAGATACGCAGTATTTT,CASSQDPVTTDTQYF
TRBV20-1,NA,TRBJ1-5,TRBD1,TGCAGTGCTAGGGAGGGGGCGGGACAGCCCCAGCATTTT,CSAREGAGQPQHF
TRBV15,once,TRBJ2-3,NA,TGTGCCACCAGCAGAGAGGGCGTGGGAACAGATACGCAGTATTTT,CATSREGVGTDTQYF
TRBV30,many,TRBJ1-1,TRBD1,TGTGCCTGGAGTGAAAGGGGGACAGGGGACGGGTGGAGGACTGAAGCTTTCTTT,CAWSERGTGDGWRTEAFF
TRBV7-8,NA,TRBJ2-5,TRBD1,TGTGCCAGCAGCCCGTCCGGACAGGGTCGGGAAGAGACCCAGTACTTC,CASSPSGQGREETQYF
TRBV28,few,TRBJ1-2,NA,TGTGCCAGCAGTCCACCAGCGGGGGGGCACTATGGCTACACCTTC,CASSPPAGGHYGYTF
TRBV28,many,TRBJ1-4,NA,TGTGCCAGTCTAACTGACCCGGGGGGAAAACTGTTTTTT,CASLTDPGGKLFF
TRBV28,many,TRBJ1-6,NA,TGTGCCAGCAGTCGGACTGGAGTTTGGGGTTCACCCCTCCACTTT,CASSRTGVWGSPLHF
TRBV5-1,NA,TRBJ1-1,NA,TGCGCCAGCAGAGAGTTCGAAAACACTGAAGCTTTCTTT,CASREFENTEAFF
TRBV7-9,many,TRBJ2-5,TRBD1,TGTGCCAGCAGTTTGCCTCCGGGACAGGGGGAAGAGACCCAGTACTTC,CASSLPPGQGEETQYF
TRBV6-1,few,TRBJ1-2,NA,TGTGCCAGCAGTGCCTCCCAGGGCTGGGATGGCTACACCTTC,CASSASQGWDGYTF
TRBV28,many,TRBJ1-5,NA,TGTGCCAGCAGTTCAATCTGGACGCCCCAGCATTTT,CASSSIWTPQHF
TRBV12-3/TRBV12-4,many,TRBJ2-5,NA,TGTGCCAGCAGCTCAAGGGGAAGTCATCTGGAGACCCAGTACTTC,CASSSRGSHLETQYF
TRBV4-1,NA,TRBJ2-2,NA,TGCGCCAGCAGCCAAGAACAGGTGGACGGGGAGCTGTTTTTT,CASSQEQVDGELFF
TRBV20-1,NA,TRBJ2-1,TRBD2,TGCAGTGCTGGTCAGACTAGCGGTCAGTTCTTC,CSAGQTSGQFF
TRBV4-1,NA,TRBJ1-3,NA,TGCGCCAGCAGCCAAGATAACGTCCGGGGGTATCCTGGAAACACCATATATTTT,CASSQDNVRGYPGNTIYF
TRBV5-5,NA,TRBJ2-3,NA,TGTGCCAGCAGCTTTGCACTAGTTGCCCTCACAGATACGCAGTATTTT,CASSFALVALTDTQYF
TRBV30,many,TRBJ2-7,TRBD1,TGTGCCTGGAGCGTTGACAGGGGAGGCTACGAGCAGTACTTC,CAWSVDRGGYEQYF